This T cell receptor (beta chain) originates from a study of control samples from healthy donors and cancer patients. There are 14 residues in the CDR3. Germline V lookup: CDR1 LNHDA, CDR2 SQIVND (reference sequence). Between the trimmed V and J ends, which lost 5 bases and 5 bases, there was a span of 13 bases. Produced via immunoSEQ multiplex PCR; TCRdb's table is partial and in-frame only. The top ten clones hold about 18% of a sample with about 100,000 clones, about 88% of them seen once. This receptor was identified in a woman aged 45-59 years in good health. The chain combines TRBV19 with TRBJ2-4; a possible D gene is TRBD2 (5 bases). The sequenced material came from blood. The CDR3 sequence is CASSGLASQNIQYF. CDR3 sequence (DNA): TGTGCCAGTAGTGGTCTAGCCTCCCAAAACATTCAGTACTTC.